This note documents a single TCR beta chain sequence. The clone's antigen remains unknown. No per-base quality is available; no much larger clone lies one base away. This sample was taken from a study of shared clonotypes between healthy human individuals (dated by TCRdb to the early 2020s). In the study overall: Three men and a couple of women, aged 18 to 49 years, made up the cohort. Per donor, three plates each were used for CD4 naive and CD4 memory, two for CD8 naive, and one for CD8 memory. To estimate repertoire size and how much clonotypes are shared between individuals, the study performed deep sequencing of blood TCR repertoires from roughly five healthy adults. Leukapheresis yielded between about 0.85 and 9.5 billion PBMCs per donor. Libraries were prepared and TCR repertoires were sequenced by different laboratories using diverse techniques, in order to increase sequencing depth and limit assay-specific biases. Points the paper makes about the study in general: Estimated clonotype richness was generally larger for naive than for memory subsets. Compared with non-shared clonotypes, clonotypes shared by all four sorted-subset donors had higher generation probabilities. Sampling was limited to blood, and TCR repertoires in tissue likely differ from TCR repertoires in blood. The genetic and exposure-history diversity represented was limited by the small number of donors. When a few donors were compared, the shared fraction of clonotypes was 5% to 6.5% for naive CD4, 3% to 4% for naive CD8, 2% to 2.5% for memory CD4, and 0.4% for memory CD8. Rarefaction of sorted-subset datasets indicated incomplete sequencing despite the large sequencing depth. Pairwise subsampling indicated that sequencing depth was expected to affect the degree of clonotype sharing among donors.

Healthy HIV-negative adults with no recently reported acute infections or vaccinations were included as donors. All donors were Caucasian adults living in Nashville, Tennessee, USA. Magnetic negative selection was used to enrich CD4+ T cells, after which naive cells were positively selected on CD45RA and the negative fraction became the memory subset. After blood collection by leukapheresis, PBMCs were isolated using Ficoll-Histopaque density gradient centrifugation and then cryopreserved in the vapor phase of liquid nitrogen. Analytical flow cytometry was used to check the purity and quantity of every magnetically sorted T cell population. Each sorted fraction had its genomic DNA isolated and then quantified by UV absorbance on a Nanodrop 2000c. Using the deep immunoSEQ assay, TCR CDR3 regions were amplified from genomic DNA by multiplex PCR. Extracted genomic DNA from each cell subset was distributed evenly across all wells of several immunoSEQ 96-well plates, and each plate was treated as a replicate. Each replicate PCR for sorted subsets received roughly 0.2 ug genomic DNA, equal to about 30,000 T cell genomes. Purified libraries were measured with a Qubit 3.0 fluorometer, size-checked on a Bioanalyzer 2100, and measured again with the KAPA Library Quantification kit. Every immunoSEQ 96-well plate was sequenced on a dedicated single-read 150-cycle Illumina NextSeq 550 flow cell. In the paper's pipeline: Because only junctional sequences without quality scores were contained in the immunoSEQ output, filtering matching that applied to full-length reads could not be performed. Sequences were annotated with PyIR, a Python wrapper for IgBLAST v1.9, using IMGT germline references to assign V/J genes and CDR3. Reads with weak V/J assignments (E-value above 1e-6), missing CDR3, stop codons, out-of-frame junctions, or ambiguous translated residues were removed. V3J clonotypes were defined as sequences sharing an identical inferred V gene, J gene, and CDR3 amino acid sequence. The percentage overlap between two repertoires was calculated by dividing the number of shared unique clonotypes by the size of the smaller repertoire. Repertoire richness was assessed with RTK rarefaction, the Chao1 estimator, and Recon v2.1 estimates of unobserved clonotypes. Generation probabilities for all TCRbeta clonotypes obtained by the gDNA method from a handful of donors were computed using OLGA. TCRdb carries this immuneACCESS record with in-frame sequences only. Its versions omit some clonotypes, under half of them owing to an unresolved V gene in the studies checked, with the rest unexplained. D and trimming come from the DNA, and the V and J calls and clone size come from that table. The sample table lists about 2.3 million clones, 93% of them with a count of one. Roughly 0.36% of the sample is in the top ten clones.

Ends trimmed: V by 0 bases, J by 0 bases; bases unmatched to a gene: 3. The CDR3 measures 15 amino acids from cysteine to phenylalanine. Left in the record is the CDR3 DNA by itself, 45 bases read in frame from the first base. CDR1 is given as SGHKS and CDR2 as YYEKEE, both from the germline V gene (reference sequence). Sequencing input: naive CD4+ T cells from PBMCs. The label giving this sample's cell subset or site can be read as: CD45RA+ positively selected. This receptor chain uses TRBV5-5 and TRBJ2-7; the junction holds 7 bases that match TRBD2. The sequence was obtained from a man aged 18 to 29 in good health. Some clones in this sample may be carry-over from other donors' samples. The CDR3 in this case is CASSLGLAASYEQYF. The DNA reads TGTGCCAGCAGCTTGGGCCTAGCGGCCTCCTACGAGCAGTACTTC. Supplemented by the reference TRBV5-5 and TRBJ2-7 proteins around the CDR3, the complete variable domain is DAGVTQSPTHLIKTRGQQVTLRCSPISGHKSVSWYQQVLGQGPQFIFQYYEKEERGRGNFPDRFSARQFPNYSSELNVNALLLGDSALYLCASSLGLAASYEQYFGPGTRLTVT.